A selection of T cell receptor beta chains follows, all from one sample in a study of low-dose radiotherapy and immunotherapy resistance in tumors. TCRdb passed the reads through MiXCR, listing each CDR3 protein once. The top ten hold 5% to 7% of the sample, which has 65,000 to 90,000 distinct CDR3 sequences, under 20% seen once. This sample comprised PBMCs, obtained before treatment. Receptors originate from a male donor with prostate cancer. Both conserved end residues are part of each CDR3. The D gene is left open where the match is weak. Expanded clones get a size class; other rows say once, few or many, or leave the size out.

TGTGCCAGCAGCTTATTCGCCATCGAAGGGGGAACTGAAGCTTTCTTT CASSLFAIEGGTEAFF many TRBJ1-1 NA TRBV7-2 16
TGCAGTGCTATACCACCGCGCTACAATGAGCAGTTCTTC CSAIPPRYNEQFF many TRBJ2-1 NA TRBV20-1 13
TGTGCCAGCTCACCACCGGCGGACTCAAACACTGAAGCTTTCTTT CASSPPADSNTEAFF many TRBJ1-1 NA TRBV18 15
TGCGCCAGCAGTTCAAGCGGGAGGGACACCGGGGAGCTGTTTTTT CASSSSGRDTGELFF many TRBJ2-2 TRBD2 TRBV5-1 15
TGTGCCAGCAGTGAAGCGCTGCTAGCGCCTAGCACAGATACGCAGTATTTT CASSEALLAPSTDTQYF many TRBJ2-3 NA TRBV6-1 17
TGTGCCAGCAGTCTAGACTCGGGACTAGCGGAGCAGTTCTTC CASSLDSGLAEQFF few TRBJ2-1 TRBD2 TRBV12-3/TRBV12-4 14
TGCAGTGCTAGAGATTTTGAGGGAGTCGGATCCTACGAGCAGTACTTC CSARDFEGVGSYEQYF many TRBJ2-7 NA TRBV20-1 16
TGCAGTGCTATTGGACAGAATAAGAACCTATACGAGCAGTACTTC CSAIGQNKNLYEQYF many TRBJ2-7 NA TRBV20-1 15
TGTGCCAGCATCAGTACGGGATACTCCTACAATGAGCAGTTCTTC CASISTGYSYNEQFF NA TRBJ2-1 NA TRBV5-6 15
TGCAGTGCCATTAGCTATGGCGGGAACAATGAGCAGTTCTTC CSAISYGGNNEQFF NA TRBJ2-1 NA TRBV20-1 14
TGTGCCAGCAGTCGCATCAGTGAGAGGGGCTACACCTTC CASSRISERGYTF NA TRBJ1-2 NA TRBV28 13
TGTGCCAGCAGACGTACAGGGGACTCTGGAAACACCATATATTTT CASRRTGDSGNTIYF many TRBJ1-3 TRBD1 TRBV6-5 15
TGTGCCAGCAGCGCAGGGACAGGGGTCGGCACCGGGGAGCTGTTTTTT CASSAGTGVGTGELFF many TRBJ2-2 TRBD1 TRBV7-2 16
TGCGCCAGCAGCCAAGACTTGGTGAGGCACCATAGCACAGATACGCAGTATTTT CASSQDLVRHHSTDTQYF NA TRBJ2-3 NA TRBV4-3 18
TGTGCCAGCACCCTCCGTGTGGGGACAGGGGGCTCCTACGAGCAGTACTTC CASTLRVGTGGSYEQYF NA TRBJ2-7 TRBD1 TRBV7-2 17
TGTGCCAGTCGACAGGGAAGCGATCAGCCCCAGCATTTT CASRQGSDQPQHF many TRBJ1-5 TRBD1 TRBV12-3/TRBV12-4 13
TGTGCCAGCTCACCACCGACAGGTCCCTCAGATACGCAGTATTTT CASSPPTGPSDTQYF NA TRBJ2-3 NA TRBV18 15
TGTGCCAGCAGCTCGACAGGGAGCACCGGGGAGCTGTTTTTT CASSSTGSTGELFF many TRBJ2-2 TRBD1 TRBV7-2 14